Shown below are 5 T cell receptor beta chains from a single sample sequenced in a study of vaccination effects on CD4 cells after COVID-19. TCRdb's copy holds only in-frame clones and misses some; the assay was immunoSEQ multiplex PCR. This table has tens of thousands of clones, roughly 69% appearing once. No antigens are known for them. Ahead of sequencing, the ViraFEST assay grew antigen-specific CD4+ T cells using viral peptide pools. Isolating CD4+ T cells followed approximately 10 days of culture. Sometime from March through December 2020, the person acquired a SARS-CoV-2 infection that PCR confirmed. The material was CD4+ T cells from PBMCs cultured with a peptide pool, obtained before COVID-19 vaccination. These receptors all come from a human donor who had a prior SARS-CoV-2 infection.

The J gene is TRBJ2-7, the V gene TRBV7-2, with 10 bases that match TRBD1. J lost 6 bases, V lost 3 bases, and 8 bases had no gene match. The CDR3 length is 15 residues. Germline V gives CDR1 SGHTA, CDR2 FQGNSA. CDR3 in amino acids: CASSLGTGEGGEQYF. As DNA, the CDR3 is TGTGCCAGCAGCTTGGGGACAGGGGAGGGAGGCGAGCAGTACTTC.

The chain couples TRBV6-1 to TRBJ1-2; D call uncertain. The CDR3 extends over 14 amino acids. Germline-derived CDR1 and CDR2 are MNHNS and SASEGT. The V end was cut by 3 bases, the J end by 1 base, with 9 bases between. The CDR3 region has the DNA TGTGCCAGCAGTGAGCAGTCTCTTAACTATGGCTACACCTTC. Translation gives CASSEQSLNYGYTF.

This rearrangement joins TRBV19 to TRBJ2-5; 8 bases are shared with TRBD1. V was pared by 4 bases and J by 5 bases, with 9 bases of the junction left unmatched. CDR3 length: 15 residues. Germline lookup yields CDR1 LNHDA and CDR2 SQIVND (reference sequence). The CDR3 sequence is CASSKTGERWETQYF. DNA of the CDR3: TGTGCCAGTAGTAAGACAGGGGAACGGTGGGAGACCCAGTACTTC.

The rearrangement links TRBV6-5 to TRBJ1-2; the D gene is possibly TRBD1 (6 bases). CDR3 length: 14 amino acids. V was clipped by 6 bases and J by 6 bases, with 17 bases between them. Germline CDR1 MNHEY, CDR2 SVGAGI. CDR3 DNA: TGTGCCAGCAGGATAGGGGGGCGGGTGAATGGCTACACCTTC. Translated, it gives CASRIGGRVNGYTF.

V is TRBV7-9 and J is TRBJ2-3, with D possibly matching TRBD2 (5 bases). From germline, CDR1 is SEHNR and CDR2 FQNEAQ (reference sequence). This CDR3 comprises 17 residues. The V end lost 1 base, the J end lost 1 base, and 15 bases lay between the germline ends. CDR3 nucleotide sequence: TGTGCCAGCAGCTTAGAGGGTTTGGGAGTCGGCACAGATACGCAGTATTTT. Its protein product is CASSLEGLGVGTDTQYF. The entire variable domain, with the rest obtained from reference TRBV7-9 and TRBJ2-3, is as follows: DTGVSQNPRHKITKRGQNVTFRCDPISEHNRLYWYRQTLGQGPEFLTYFQNEAQLEKSRLLSDRFSAERPKGSFSTLEIQRTEQGDSAMYLCASSLEGLGVGTDTQYFGPGTRLTVL.